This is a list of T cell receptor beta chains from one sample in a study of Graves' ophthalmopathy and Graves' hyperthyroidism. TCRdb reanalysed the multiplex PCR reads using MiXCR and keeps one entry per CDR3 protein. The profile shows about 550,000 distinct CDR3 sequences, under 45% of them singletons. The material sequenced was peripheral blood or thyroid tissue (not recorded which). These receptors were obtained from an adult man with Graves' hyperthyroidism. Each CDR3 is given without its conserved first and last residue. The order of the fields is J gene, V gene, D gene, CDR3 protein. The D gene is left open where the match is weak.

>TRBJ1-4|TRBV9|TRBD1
ASSATGTGGEKLF
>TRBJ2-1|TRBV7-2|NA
ASSVLGADEQF
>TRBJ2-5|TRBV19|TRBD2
ASSALAGGRETQY
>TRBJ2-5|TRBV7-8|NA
ASSRLEVQY
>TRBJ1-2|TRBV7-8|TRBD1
ASSLGWDRGNGYT
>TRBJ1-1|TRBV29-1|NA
SPDGLNTEAF
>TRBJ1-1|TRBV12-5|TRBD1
ASGLGQGASEAF
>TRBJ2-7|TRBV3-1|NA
ASSHLASIPLYEQY
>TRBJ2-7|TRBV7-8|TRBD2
ASSVPWGRGTTYYEQY
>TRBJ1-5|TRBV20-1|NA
SAGALGRAPGRNQPQH
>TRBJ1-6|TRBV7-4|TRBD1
AGSQITGDYSPLH
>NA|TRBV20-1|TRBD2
SARELAGAYNEQF
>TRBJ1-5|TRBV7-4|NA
ASSLAGGADFGPQH
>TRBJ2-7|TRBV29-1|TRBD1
GVRDRRDHEQY
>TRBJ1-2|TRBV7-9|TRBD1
ASSGQGAWASYGYT
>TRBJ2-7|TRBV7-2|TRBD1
ASSYQTGSSYEQY
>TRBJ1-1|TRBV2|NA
ASSAAGPGQYMNTEAF
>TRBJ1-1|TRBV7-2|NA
ASSPVVGWNTEAF